This record concerns one T cell receptor (beta chain) sequence. In germline, CDR1 is LGHDT, CDR2 YNNKEL (reference sequence). The CDR3 contains 15 residues. Germline trimming cut 0 bases from V and 9 bases from J; bases unmatched to any gene: 7. This entry is derived from a study of blood T cell repertoires in COVID-19. Whole-study context: Sites across the United States, Italy and Spain contributed samples from acute and convalescent COVID-19. PBMCs, B-cell-depleted T cells, or T cells provided the cDNA or gDNA that made up the material.

Study processing details: Amplifying reference gene primers gave estimates of nucleated cell counts. Libraries were prepared by immunoSEQ multiplex PCR; TCRdb keeps only in-frame clonotypes and omits some of them. The V and J calls and clone size come from that table; D and trimming were worked out from the DNA. The sample yields tens of thousands of clones, 84% seen once. The sequenced sample was peripheral blood. This sequence was found in a middle-aged man with acute or convalescent COVID-19. This chain uses TRBV3-1 (or the pseudogene TRBV3-2) with TRBJ2-1, with TRBD2 matching 8 bases. As DNA, the CDR3 is TGTGCCAGCAGCCAAGATCCGGGAGGGCCGGGTGAGCAGTTCTTC. Its translation: CASSQDPGGPGEQFF.